These 16 T cell receptor beta chains were sequenced from one sample in a study of blood T cell repertoires in COVID-19. Profiled with immunoSEQ multiplex PCR; TCRdb holds only in-frame clones, not every one. The sample holds 90,000 to 120,000 clones; 88% are singletons and the top ten take about 6%. Sequencing input: peripheral blood. These receptors all stem from a woman aged 55-70 years with acute or convalescent COVID-19.

The V and J genes are TRBV6-5 and TRBJ1-1, with a weak D call TRBD1 (5 bases). Trimming removed 5 bases at V and 4 bases at J, with 14 bases between. This CDR3 contains 14 residues. CDR1 is MNHEY and CDR2 is SVGAGI in the germline V gene. CDR3 sequence (DNA): TGTGCCAGCAGTAGGGTGGGGCAGGGCACTGAAGCTTTCTTT. This sequence encodes CASSRVGQGTEAFF.

V is TRBV3-1 (or the pseudogene TRBV3-2) and J is TRBJ2-3; 7 positions match TRBD2. Trimming removed 1 base from V and 4 bases from J; junction bases left unmatched: 2. Germline V lookup: CDR1 LGHDT, CDR2 YNNKEL (reference sequence). This CDR3 spans 14 amino acids. DNA of the CDR3: TGTGCCAGCAGCCAAGGAGGGAGGGCAGATACGCAGTATTTT. Protein sequence: CASSQGGRADTQYF.

The rearrangement links TRBV28 to TRBJ2-7, with 8 positions matching TRBD1. The CDR3 contains 15 residues. Trimming at V came to 7 bases and at J to 3 bases, leaving 11 bases not matched to a gene. Per the germline V gene, CDR1 is MDHEN and CDR2 is SYDVKM. CDR3 sequence: CASTTSGTGLYEQYF. CDR3 coding DNA: TGTGCCAGCACCACTTCCGGGACAGGTCTCTACGAGCAGTACTTC. The full variable domain, completed using reference TRBV28 and TRBJ2-7, is DVKVTQSSRYLVKRTGEKVFLECVQDMDHENMFWYRQDPGLGLRLIYFSYDVKMKEKGDIPEGYSVSREKKERFSLILESASTNQTSMYLCASTTSGTGLYEQYFGPGTRLTVT.

CDR3 sequence (DNA): TGCGCCAGCAGCCAGGCCCCTAGTAGCGGGACCTACACCGGGGAGCTGTTTTTT. Its protein product is CASSQAPSSGTYTGELFF. The V call is TRBV4-1, the J call TRBJ2-2; 8 nucleotides line up with TRBD2. The CDR3 covers 18 residues. CDR1 and CDR2 (germline): MGHRA, YSYEKL. V was pared by 3 bases and J by 3 bases, with 12 bases of the junction left unmatched.

The chain employs TRBV9 and TRBJ1-1, with D perhaps matching TRBD1 (5 bases). CDR1 is SGDLS, CDR2 YYNGEE, per germline. The CDR3 totals 14 residues. V lost 5 bases to trimming and J lost 3 bases, with 14 bases between them. This CDR3 is CASRRDSLDTEAFF. Here the CDR3 DNA reads TGTGCCAGCAGGCGGGACTCCCTGGACACTGAAGCTTTCTTT. The complete variable domain, with remaining parts taken from reference TRBV9 and TRBJ1-1, reads DSGVTQTPKHLITATGQRVTLRCSPRSGDLSVYWYQQSLDQGLQFLIQYYNGEERAKGNILERFSAQQFPDLHSELNLSSLELGDSALYFCASRRDSLDTEAFFGQGTRLTVV.

This rearrangement joins TRBV6-2 or TRBV6-3 to TRBJ2-5, with D perhaps matching TRBD1 (6 bases). Germline CDR1 is MNHEY and CDR2 is SVGEGT. V lost 6 bases, J lost 1 base, and 18 bases lay in between. This CDR3 is built from 16 residues. CDR3 amino acids: CASSPSILDSQETQYF. For the CDR3, the DNA is TGTGCCAGCAGCCCTTCTATATTGGACAGCCAAGAGACCCAGTACTTC.

The CDR3 protein is CATSRDYGQLNTEAFF. The CDR3 nucleotides read TGTGCCACCAGCAGAGATTATGGGCAGCTGAACACTGAAGCTTTCTTT. The rearrangement joins TRBV15 to TRBJ1-1; D unclear. Trimming pared 0 bases from V and 0 bases from J, leaving 11 bases between. The germline V gene encodes CDR1 LNHNV and CDR2 YYDKDF (reference sequence). The CDR3 is 16 amino acids.

This rearrangement joins TRBV5-4 to TRBJ1-4, with 8 bases aligning to TRBD1. After removal of 1 base from V and 13 bases from J, the junction contained 6 bases not matched to a gene. CDR1 SGHNT and CDR2 YYREEE come from the germline V gene (reference sequence). The CDR3 spans 13 residues. Here the CDR3 reads CASSLRGTGGLFF. Here the CDR3 DNA reads TGTGCCAGCAGCTTGCGAGGGACAGGTGGACTGTTTTTT.

The chain recombines TRBV7-9 with TRBJ2-5; TRBD2 matches at 8 bases. CDR1 and CDR2 (germline): SEHNR, FQNEAQ (reference sequence). With V trimmed by 2 bases and J by 5 bases, 13 bases remained unmatched. CDR3 length: 17 residues. CDR3 nucleotide sequence: TGTGCCAGCAGCTTATCCTTAGCTAGCGGGCTGGGGGAGACCCAGTACTTC. This codes for CASSLSLASGLGETQYF. Combining the CDR3 with reference TRBV7-9 and TRBJ2-5 gives the whole variable domain DTGVSQNPRHKITKRGQNVTFRCDPISEHNRLYWYRQTLGQGPEFLTYFQNEAQLEKSRLLSDRFSAERPKGSFSTLEIQRTEQGDSAMYLCASSLSLASGLGETQYFGPGTRLLVL.

V usage is TRBV2 and J usage is TRBJ2-4; the D gene is possibly TRBD1 (6 bases). V was clipped by 7 bases and J by 5 bases, with 9 bases between them. The CDR3 totals 12 residues. CDR1 SNHLY and CDR2 FYNNEI come from the germline V gene. The CDR3 nucleotides read TGTGCCAGCAAGCCAGGGGAAAACATTCAGTACTTC. Translating it yields CASKPGENIQYF.

The chain links TRBV7-8 to TRBJ1-5, with D perhaps TRBD1 (6 bases). There are 16 residues in the CDR3. Germline V gives CDR1 SGHVS, CDR2 FQNEAQ. V was shortened by 8 bases and J by 0 bases, with 17 bases between the two germline ends. CDR3 in DNA: TGTGCCAGCGAGTCAGGGGCTCGAAATAGCAATCAGCCCCAGCATTTT. Protein product: CASESGARNSNQPQHF.

The V and J genes are TRBV10-3 and TRBJ1-2; 9 bases are shared with TRBD1. The CDR3 contains 14 residues. In germline, CDR1 is ENHRY, CDR2 SYGVKD. V trimming: 5 bases; J trimming: 6 bases; junction bases outside the gene matches: 7. The DNA of the CDR3 is TGTGCCATCAGTTACGTACAGGGGGCCGATGGCTACACCTTC. This gives the protein CAISYVQGADGYTF.

J is TRBJ2-1 and V is TRBV18; TRBD2 aligns across 10 bases. Germline V gene data show CDR1 as KGHSH and CDR2 as LQKENI. The V and J ends lost 2 bases and 4 bases, in that order; junction bases with no gene match: 5. The CDR3 has 16 residues. For the CDR3, the DNA is TGTGCCAGCTCACCAGGGACTAGCGTAGTATACAATGAGCAGTTCTTC. This translates into CASSPGTSVVYNEQFF.

V usage is TRBV11-3 and J usage is TRBJ2-1, with 11 nucleotides matching TRBD1. V lost 6 bases to trimming and J lost 9 bases; unmatched junction nucleotides: 4. The CDR3 runs 13 residues. Germline V gene data show CDR1 as SGHNT and CDR2 as YENEEA. CDR3 in DNA: TGTGCCAGCAGTTCGGACAGGGGGCTTGAGCAGTTCTTC. The encoded protein is CASSSDRGLEQFF.

This chain connects TRBV30 to TRBJ1-5; D possibly corresponds to TRBD1 (5 bases). From germline, CDR1 is GTSNPN and CDR2 SVGIG (reference sequence). V was cut by 4 bases and J by 4 bases, with 14 bases left in between. This CDR3 spans 14 amino acids. The CDR3 region is CAWKPWGLNQPQHF. The CDR3 bases are TGTGCCTGGAAACCGTGGGGCTTGAATCAGCCCCAGCATTTT.

J is TRBJ1-4 and V is TRBV3-1 (or the pseudogene TRBV3-2); TRBD1 aligns across 9 bases. CDR1 and CDR2 from the germline V gene are LGHDT and YNNKEL (reference sequence). The CDR3 totals 18 residues. The J segment lost 1 base and the V segment lost 1 base, leaving 7 bases of the junction unmatched. In DNA, the CDR3 is TGTGCCAGCAGCCAAGTCTTGACAGGGGGTAGAACTAATGAAAAACTGTTTTTT. Translated: CASSQVLTGGRTNEKLFF.